This entry lists 29 T cell receptor beta chains sequenced from one sample in a study of cytomegalovirus exposure and HLA in healthy donors. PCR amplification relied on 60 Vbeta primers (plus 13 Jbeta primers). The protocol was immunoSEQ multiplex PCR, while the TCRdb copy is restricted to in-frame clones and leaves out a portion. The sample has more than 95,000 clones; less than 80% are singletons. Material for sequencing was PBMCs. The receptor source for this set is a woman aged 45-65 years in good health and CMV-seronegative.

The V gene is TRBV11-2, the J gene TRBJ2-2; D is unresolved. Germline loops: CDR1 SGHAT, CDR2 FQNNGV. This CDR3 is 15 amino acids long. V was pared by 5 bases and J by 4 bases, with 14 bases between. CDR3: CASSGVPSATGELFF. The CDR3 DNA follows: TGTGCCAGCAGCGGAGTACCCTCGGCCACCGGGGAGCTGTTTTTT.

The chain joins TRBV28 to TRBJ2-7; D uncertain. In germline, CDR1 is MDHEN, CDR2 SYDVKM. The CDR3 covers 13 residues. V was cut by 9 bases and J by 5 bases, with 17 bases left in between. The CDR3 sequence is CASVLKTSHEQYF. CDR3 nucleotides: TGTGCCAGTGTACTAAAAACAAGCCACGAGCAGTACTTC.

This chain joins TRBV19 and TRBJ1-4; a possible D gene is TRBD1 (6 bases). Trimming shortened V by 5 bases and J by 5 bases, and 15 bases separated the two germline ends. Looked up from germline, CDR1 is LNHDA and CDR2 is SQIVND (reference sequence). The CDR3 has 15 residues. The CDR3 reads CASSVDRPKNEKLFF. The CDR3 nucleotides read TGTGCCAGTAGTGTCGACAGGCCTAAAAATGAAAAACTGTTTTTT.

The chain combines TRBV6-5 with TRBJ1-2; tentative D call: TRBD1 (5 bases). This CDR3 is 14 amino acids long. Looked up from germline, CDR1 is MNHEY and CDR2 is SVGAGI. V was cut by 4 bases and J by 5 bases, with 14 bases left in between. Here the CDR3 reads CASSSTVRDYGYTF. In nucleotides, the CDR3 is TGTGCCAGCAGTTCGACAGTGAGAGATTATGGCTACACCTTC.

This sequence joins TRBV29-1 and TRBJ2-7; 8 bases match TRBD1. Trimming cost V 3 bases and J 2 bases; bases outside gene matches: 6. This CDR3 region has 14 residues. Germline V gene lookup returns CDR1 SQVTM and CDR2 ANQGSEA. The CDR3 sequence: CSVEGTGNTYEQYF. The CDR3 DNA sequence: TGCAGCGTTGAGGGGACAGGCAATACCTACGAGCAGTACTTC.

This clone is a singleton in its sample. This chain joins TRBV2 and TRBJ1-2; TRBD1 matches at 11 bases. The V and J ends lost 4 bases and 4 bases, in that order; junction bases with no gene match: 5. The germline CDR1 and CDR2 sequences are SNHLY and FYNNEI. This CDR3 comprises 15 residues. For the CDR3, the DNA is TGTGCCAGCAGTGTTGGGACAGGGGGTTCCTATGGCTACACCTTC. It codes for CASSVGTGGSYGYTF.

The chain combines TRBV9 with TRBJ2-3, with no clear D. This CDR3 has 13 residues. Trimming took 5 bases from V and 1 from J, leaving 8 bases between them. CDR1 and CDR2 from the germline V gene are SGDLS and YYNGEE. The CDR3 region is CASSSSGTDTQYF. The CDR3 DNA is TGTGCCAGCAGTTCGTCGGGCACAGATACGCAGTATTTT.

This clone was picked up one time. CDR3 in DNA: TGTGCCAGCAGCCCCCCCGGCTCCTACAATGAGCAGTTCTTC. This sequence encodes CASSPPGSYNEQFF. J is TRBJ2-1 and V is TRBV27; D unresolved. V lost 6 bases, J lost 0 bases, and 9 bases lay in between. From germline, CDR1 is MNHEY and CDR2 SMNVEV (reference sequence). The CDR3 covers 14 residues.

About this clone itself: One end of the junction varies from germline; a read error may be responsible. The V and J genes are TRBV4-3 and TRBJ2-3, with D tentatively TRBD2 (5 bases). Germline-derived CDR1 and CDR2 are LGHNA and YSLEER. There are 15 residues in the CDR3. CDR3 sequence: CTSSHTSGFTDTQYF. The CDR3 DNA follows: TGCACCAGCAGCCATACCAGCGGTTTCACAGATACGCAGTATTTT.

The chain uses TRBV4-3 and TRBJ2-3; 14 positions match TRBD2. Germline V lookup: CDR1 LGHNA, CDR2 YSLEER. V dropped 4 bases and J dropped 2; count of bases not matched to a gene: 8. The CDR3 runs 18 residues. For the CDR3, the DNA is TGCGCCAGCAGCCCACGAGGACTAGCGGGGGGTTCCACAGATACGCAGTATTTT. It is translated as CASSPRGLAGGSTDTQYF.

The chain carries TRBV7-9 and TRBJ2-7; the D gene is possibly TRBD1 (6 bases). CDR1 is SEHNR and CDR2 is FQNEAQ in the germline V gene (reference sequence). Trimming removed 3 bases at V and 6 bases at J, with 15 bases between. The CDR3 totals 14 residues. This CDR3 is CASSLNAGVSEQYF. The CDR3 DNA reads as TGTGCCAGCAGCTTGAACGCAGGGGTGAGCGAGCAGTACTTC.

This clone was detected only a few times. The rearrangement joins TRBV5-4 to TRBJ1-1; no clear D. V lost 3 bases and J lost 5, with 14 bases in between. Germline V gene lookup returns CDR1 SGHNT and CDR2 YYREEE (reference sequence). This CDR3 comprises 14 residues. The CDR3 loop reads CASSWGVVQTEAFF. The CDR3 region has the DNA TGTGCCAGCAGCTGGGGAGTGGTACAGACTGAAGCTTTCTTT.

The CDR3 sequence: CASSLARSYTQYF. CDR3 nucleotide sequence: TGTGCCAGCAGCTTAGCGAGGTCATATACGCAGTATTTT. The chain has TRBV7-2 and TRBJ2-3; no clear D. The CDR3 sequence is 13 residues long. Germline lookup yields CDR1 SGHTA and CDR2 FQGNSA. V was trimmed by 0 bases and J by 7 bases, leaving 8 bases between them.

This clone was counted a single time. CDR3 nucleotides: TGTGCCAGCAGCTTATATACAGGAAACAATGAGCAGTTCTTC. Protein sequence: CASSLYTGNNEQFF. The V gene is TRBV13, the J gene TRBJ2-1; a weak D match, TRBD1 (5 bases). CDR3 length: 14 amino acids. Trimming stripped 2 bases from V and 5 bases from J, with 10 bases between. The germline gives CDR1 PRHDT, CDR2 FYEKMQ (reference sequence).

This chain connects TRBV21-1 to TRBJ2-5; no check of the table's D call, TRBD2, against the DNA was made. TRBV21-1 is a pseudogene. This CDR3 is built from 18 residues. CDR3 nucleotides: TGTGCCAGCAGCAAACGAGTGGCGGGAGGGCCGAGCGAAGAGACCCAGTACTTC. It encodes CASSKRVAGGPSEETQYF.

V is TRBV9 and J is TRBJ2-1; 14 bases agree with TRBD2. The CDR3 has 19 amino acids. The V segment lost 3 bases and the J segment 8 bases; nucleotides outside the gene matches: 16. Germline CDR1 reads SGDLS; CDR2 reads YYNGEE. DNA of the CDR3: TGTGCCAGCAGCGGTCCGGGACTAGCGGGAGAAGATAGTTACGATGAGCAGTTCTTC. It codes for CASSGPGLAGEDSYDEQFF.

CDR3 in DNA: TGTGCCAGTAGTATGGGCTCCGCCAATGAGCAGTTCTTC. Residues: CASSMGSANEQFF. The rearrangement links TRBV19 to TRBJ2-1; D uncertain. The CDR3 has 13 residues. The germline gives CDR1 LNHDA, CDR2 SQIVND (reference sequence). Deletions cut 3 bases from V and 6 bases from J, with 9 bases between.

Regarding this clone: An end of the junction does not agree with germline; a read error may underlie this. Other DNA sequences in the sample encode the same CDR3. The V call is TRBV7-9, the J call TRBJ2-2; 7 nucleotides align to TRBD2. The CDR3 runs to 16 residues. Per the germline V gene, CDR1 is SEHNR and CDR2 is FQNEAQ (reference sequence). The CDR3 here is CSSSFSGGSNTGELFF. The CDR3 nucleotides read TGTTCCAGCAGCTTCTCGGGCGGGAGTAACACCGGGGAGCTGTTTTTT.

The chain links TRBV11-2 to TRBJ2-5; 11 bases agree with TRBD2. The end of the DNA is better explained by TRBJ2-7, so the J call may be wrong. This CDR3 comprises 14 residues. Germline CDR1 and CDR2: SGHAT and FQNNGV. The CDR3, as DNA: TGTGCCAGCAGCCGGACTAGCGGGCTCTACGAGCAGTACTTC. Its translation: CASSRTSGLYEQYF.

The chain employs TRBV27 and TRBJ2-1; D gene uncertain. Trimming took 3 bases from V and 10 from J, leaving 13 bases between them. CDR1 and CDR2 from the germline V gene are MNHEY and SMNVEV (reference sequence). This CDR3 spans 13 amino acids. The CDR3 nucleotides read TGTGCCAGCAGTTTTCAGATGGTGGGCGAGCAGTTCTTC. Its translation is CASSFQMVGEQFF.

The chain uses TRBV28 and TRBJ2-7, with TRBD1 matching 9 bases. The CDR3 spans 11 residues. J was trimmed by 5 bases and V by 9 bases; bases with no gene match: 2. Germline values: CDR1 MDHEN, CDR2 SYDVKM. The chain's CDR3 is CASTGGNEQYF. CDR3 sequence (DNA): TGTGCCAGTACAGGGGGCAACGAGCAGTACTTC.

The rearrangement joins TRBV4-1 to TRBJ2-2, with 8 bases matching TRBD2. V lost 0 bases, J lost 8 bases, and 8 bases stayed unmatched. The CDR3 is 16 residues long. Per germline, CDR1 MGHRA and CDR2 YSYEKL. CDR3 sequence reads: CASSQDPGRASGELFF. The CDR3 DNA is TGCGCCAGCAGCCAAGACCCCGGGAGGGCATCAGGGGAGCTGTTTTTT.

Regarding this clone: Other DNA sequences within the sample encode an identical CDR3. The V gene is TRBV28, the J gene TRBJ1-4, with D perhaps matching TRBD1 (5 bases). Trimming cost V 2 bases and J 7 bases, with 8 bases left between them. Germline CDR1 and CDR2: MDHEN and SYDVKM. The CDR3 spans 13 residues. The CDR3 nucleotides are TGTGCCAGCAGTTTACAGGGCAGTGAAAAACTGTTTTTT. It is translated as CASSLQGSEKLFF.

Here the CDR3 DNA reads TGTGCCAGCAGCTCTGCCTGGGACAGGGGCCATGAGCAGTTCTTC. Encoded protein: CASSSAWDRGHEQFF. This chain links TRBV7-3 with TRBJ2-1, with 10 bases identical to TRBD1. V shed 4 bases and J 8 bases; nucleotides not matched to a gene: 8. The CDR3 runs to 15 residues. Looked up from germline, CDR1 is SGHTA and CDR2 is FQGTGA. Full variable domain (remainder filled in from reference TRBV7-3 and TRBJ2-1): GAGVSQTPSNKVTEKGKYVELRCDPISGHTALYWYRQSLGQGPEFLIYFQGTGAADDSGLPNDRFFAVRPEGSVSTLKIQRTERGDSAVYLCASSSAWDRGHEQFFGPGTRLTVL.

This chain links TRBV11-2 with TRBJ2-2, with 12 nucleotides matching TRBD2. CDR3 length equals 16 residues. CDR1 SGHAT and CDR2 FQNNGV come from the germline V gene. With 4 bases clipped from V and 8 bases from J, the junction kept 8 bases outside the gene matches. CDR3 loop: CASSSSGRAVMGELFF. CDR3 sequence (DNA): TGTGCCAGCAGCTCTAGCGGGAGGGCGGTAATGGGGGAGCTGTTTTTT.

The V gene is TRBV27, the J gene TRBJ2-5; D not certain. Deletions cut 2 bases from V and 3 bases from J, with 13 bases between. This CDR3 comprises 15 residues. CDR1 is MNHEY, CDR2 SMNVEV, per germline (reference sequence). CDR3 sequence reads: CASSLLPDQKETQYF. The CDR3 DNA sequence: TGTGCCAGCAGTTTACTGCCAGATCAAAAAGAGACCCAGTACTTC.

This chain joins TRBV7-8 and TRBJ1-6; a possible D gene is TRBD1 (6 bases). The CDR3 covers 15 residues. The germline V gene encodes CDR1 SGHVS and CDR2 FQNEAQ. The V gene lost 5 bases and the J gene lost 7 bases, with 15 bases spanning the gap. The CDR3 is CASSPREGVNSPLHF. In DNA, the CDR3 is TGTGCCAGCAGCCCGAGGGAGGGGGTGAATTCACCCCTCCACTTT.

This clone was seen a single time. V and J are TRBV25-1 and TRBJ2-1; 9 bases align to TRBD2. With V trimmed by 3 bases and J by 1 base, 4 bases remained unmatched. CDR1 and CDR2 (germline): MGHDK, SYGVNS. CDR3 length: 16 amino acids. The CDR3 nucleotides are TGTGCCAGCAGTGACCAAGCGGGAGGTTCCTACAATGAGCAGTTCTTC. Protein product: CASSDQAGGSYNEQFF.

A remark on this clone: An end of the junction differs from the germline gene, which may be a read error. V gene TRBV7-9 combines with J gene TRBJ1-1; TRBD1 agrees at 7 bases. CDR1 SEHNR and CDR2 FQNEAQ come from the germline V gene (reference sequence). This CDR3 comprises 16 residues. CDR3 amino acids: CSSSSPVEGADTEAFF. CDR3 DNA sequence: TGTTCCAGCAGCTCCCCGGTCGAGGGGGCGGACACTGAAGCTTTCTTT.